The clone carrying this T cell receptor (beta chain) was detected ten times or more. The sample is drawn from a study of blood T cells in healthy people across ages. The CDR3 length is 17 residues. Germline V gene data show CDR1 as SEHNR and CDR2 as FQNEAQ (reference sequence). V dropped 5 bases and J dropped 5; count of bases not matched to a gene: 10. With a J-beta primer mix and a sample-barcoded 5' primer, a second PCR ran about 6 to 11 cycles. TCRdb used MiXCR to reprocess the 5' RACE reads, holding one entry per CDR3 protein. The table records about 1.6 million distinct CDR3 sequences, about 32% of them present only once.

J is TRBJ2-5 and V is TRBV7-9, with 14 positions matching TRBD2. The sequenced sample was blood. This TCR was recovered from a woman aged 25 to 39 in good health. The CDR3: CASSRLAGGLPGETQYF. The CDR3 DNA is TGTGCCAGCAGCCGACTAGCGGGGGGGCTACCTGGGGAGACCCAGTACTTC.